These 12 T cell receptor beta chains share one sample of origin, sequenced in a study of regulatory T cells in long-lasting Graves disease. As to time point: persistent/refractory GD, antithyroid drugs over 5 years with positive TRAb. With RNA extracted from PBMCs as input, the TCR library was made. Sequencing libraries for TCR beta were prepared with iRepertoire HTBI primers and Arm-PCR of CDR3 regions. One entry per CDR3 protein results from TCRdb running MiXCR on the multiplex PCR reads. Altogether a few hundred thousand distinct CDR3 sequences are present, 23% being singletons, with the ten largest covering approximately 28%. The specimen comprised peripheral blood mononuclear cells (PBMCs), sampled when the disease was refractory, from a patient treated with antithyroid drugs. The receptors shown here come from a woman in her thirties or forties with Graves disease.

The sample holds many counts of this clonotype. The J gene is TRBJ1-4, the V gene TRBV28; D remains ambiguous. CDR3 length: 15 residues. Deletions cut 6 bases from V and 4 bases from J, with 15 bases between. In germline, CDR1 is MDHEN, CDR2 SYDVKM. Here the CDR3 DNA reads TGTGCCAGCAGCCGGGGTTGGGGTAGTAATGAAAAACTGTTTTTT. Translating it yields CASSRGWGSNEKLFF.

This clonotype was counted between two and nine times. The CDR3: CASSSGQDNEQFF. CDR3 DNA: TGTGCCAGCAGTTCGGGACAGGACAATGAGCAGTTCTTC. The chain couples TRBV28 to TRBJ2-1; TRBD1 aligns across 8 bases. V trimming: 4 bases; J trimming: 5 bases; junction bases outside the gene matches: 1. This CDR3 region has 13 residues. The V gene's germline CDR1 is MDHEN and CDR2 SYDVKM.

The rearrangement uses TRBV27 and TRBJ2-7; no clear D. This CDR3 comprises 14 residues. Trimming shortened V by 3 bases and J by 3 bases, and 12 bases separated the two germline ends. CDR1 is MNHEY and CDR2 is SMNVEV in the germline V gene (reference sequence). CDR3 amino acids: CASSFGDTHYEQYF. DNA of the CDR3: TGTGCCAGCAGTTTTGGGGATACCCACTACGAGCAGTACTTC.

This clonotype was seen a few times. This chain links TRBV12-3 or TRBV12-4 with TRBJ2-2; TRBD1 aligns across 8 bases. The CDR3 covers 16 residues. The ends lost 4 bases at V and 6 bases at J; junction bases unmatched: 10. This CDR3 is CASSYLTGASPGELFF. The CDR3 DNA follows: TGTGCCAGCAGTTACCTGACAGGGGCGAGCCCCGGGGAGCTGTTTTTT.

This clonotype was counted at least ten times. CDR3 sequence (DNA): TGTGCCAGCAGTGACGACAGGAAAGCTTTCTTT. Translation gives CASSDDRKAFF. The chain combines TRBV12-3 or TRBV12-4 with TRBJ1-1, with TRBD1 as a possible D gene (6 bases). The CDR3 extends over 11 amino acids. Between the trimmed V and J ends, which lost 5 bases and 9 bases, there was a span of 10 bases.

This clonotype showed up many times. The rearrangement links TRBV7-9 to TRBJ2-7; 8 bases agree with TRBD1. This CDR3 has 14 amino acids. V shed 5 bases, J shed 4 bases, and the junction held 7 bases outside the gene matches. Per the germline V gene, CDR1 is SEHNR and CDR2 is FQNEAQ (reference sequence). CDR3 sequence (DNA): TGTGCCAGCAGCGAGACAGGGGATCGGTACGAGCAGTACTTC. The encoded protein is CASSETGDRYEQYF.

The chain combines TRBV20-1 with TRBJ2-2; possibly TRBD2 for D (6 bases). V dropped 5 bases and J dropped 1 base, with 11 bases sitting between them. The CDR3 loop spans 14 amino acids. The germline V gene has CDR1 DFQATT and CDR2 SNEGSKA (reference sequence). The CDR3 reads CSAAGRLNTGELFF. CDR3 in DNA: TGCAGTGCTGCGGGACGGTTGAACACCGGGGAGCTGTTTTTT.

This clonotype was seen ten or more times. This chain connects TRBV28 to TRBJ1-2, with TRBD1 matching over 9 bases. Germline values: CDR1 MDHEN, CDR2 SYDVKM. The ends lost 6 bases at V and 4 bases at J; junction bases unmatched: 6. CDR3 length: 14 residues. The chain's CDR3 is CASRRTGVGYGYTF. DNA for the CDR3: TGTGCCAGCAGAAGGACAGGGGTGGGCTATGGCTACACCTTC.

This clonotype was recorded at least ten times. The chain recombines TRBV28 with TRBJ2-7, with 13 bases fitting TRBD2. CDR3 length equals 16 residues. CDR1 MDHEN and CDR2 SYDVKM come from the germline V gene. J lost 0 bases, V lost 2 bases, and 1 base had no gene match. The CDR3 loop reads CASSLGLAGASYEQYF. CDR3 nucleotides: TGTGCCAGCAGTTTAGGACTAGCGGGGGCCTCCTACGAGCAGTACTTC.

This clonotype was detected ten times or more. The junction departs from germline at one end; a sequencing error may be responsible. The rearrangement uses TRBV2 and TRBJ2-5; TRBD1 agrees at 9 bases. This CDR3 is 15 amino acids long. CDR1 SNHLY and CDR2 FYNNEI come from the germline V gene. The CDR3 coding sequence is TGTACCAGCAGTGCGGACAGGGGCTTACAAGAGACCCAGTACTTC. It yields the protein CTSSADRGLQETQYF.

This clonotype was detected once. V and J are TRBV11-2 and TRBJ2-5, with TRBD1 identical over 8 bases. Germline V gene data show CDR1 as SGHAT and CDR2 as FQNNGV. CDR3 size: 17 residues. With V trimmed by 3 bases and J by 9 bases, 18 bases remained unmatched. The CDR3 nucleotides read TGTGCCAGCAGCTTGGCTGGAGGACAGGGCCGCCTCGGGGCCCAGTACTTC. Protein product: CASSLAGGQGRLGAQYF.

At least ten counts were recorded for this clonotype. This chain joins TRBV2 and TRBJ2-2; the D gene is possibly TRBD1 (6 bases). Germline CDR1 reads SNHLY; CDR2 reads FYNNEI. Trimming cost V 5 bases and J 5 bases, with 12 bases left between them. CDR3 length: 14 amino acids. CDR3 DNA: TGTGCCAGCAGTAATACAGGGTTGACCGGGGAGCTGTTTTTT. Its protein product is CASSNTGLTGELFF.